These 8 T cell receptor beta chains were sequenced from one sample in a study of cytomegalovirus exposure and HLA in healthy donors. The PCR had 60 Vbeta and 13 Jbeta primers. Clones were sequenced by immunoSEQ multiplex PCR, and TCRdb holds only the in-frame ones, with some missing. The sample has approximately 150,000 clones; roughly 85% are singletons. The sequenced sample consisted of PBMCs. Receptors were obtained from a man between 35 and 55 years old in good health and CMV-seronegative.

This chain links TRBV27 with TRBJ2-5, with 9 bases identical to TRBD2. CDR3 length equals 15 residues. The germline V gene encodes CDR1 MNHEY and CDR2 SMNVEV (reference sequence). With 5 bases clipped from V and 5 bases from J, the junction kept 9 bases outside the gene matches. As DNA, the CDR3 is TGTGCCAGCAGTCCCGCCGGGACTAGCAGGGAGACCCAGTACTTC. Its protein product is CASSPAGTSRETQYF.

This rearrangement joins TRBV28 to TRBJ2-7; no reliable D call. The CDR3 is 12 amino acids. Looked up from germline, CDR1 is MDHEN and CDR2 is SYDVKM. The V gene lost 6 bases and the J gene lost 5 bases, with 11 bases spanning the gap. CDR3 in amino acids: CASSQVGDEQYF. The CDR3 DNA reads TGTGCCAGCAGCCAGGTAGGCGACGAGCAGTACTTC.

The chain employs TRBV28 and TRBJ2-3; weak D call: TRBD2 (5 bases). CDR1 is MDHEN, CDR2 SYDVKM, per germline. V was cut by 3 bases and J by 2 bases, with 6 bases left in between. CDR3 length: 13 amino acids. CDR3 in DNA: TGTGCCAGCAGTTTTCTAGCCACAGATACGCAGTATTTT. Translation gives CASSFLATDTQYF.

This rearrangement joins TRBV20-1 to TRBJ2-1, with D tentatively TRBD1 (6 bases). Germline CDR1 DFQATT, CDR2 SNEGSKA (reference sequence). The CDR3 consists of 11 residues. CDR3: CRVGGASEQFF. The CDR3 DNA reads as TGCAGGGTAGGGGGAGCTAGTGAGCAGTTCTTC.

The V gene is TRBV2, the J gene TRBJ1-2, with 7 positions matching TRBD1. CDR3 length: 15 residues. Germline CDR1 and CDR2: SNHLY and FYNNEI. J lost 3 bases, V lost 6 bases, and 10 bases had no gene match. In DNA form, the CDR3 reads TGTGCCAGCAGACGAGACAGGGAGTATCACTATGGCTACACCTTC. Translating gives CASRRDREYHYGYTF.

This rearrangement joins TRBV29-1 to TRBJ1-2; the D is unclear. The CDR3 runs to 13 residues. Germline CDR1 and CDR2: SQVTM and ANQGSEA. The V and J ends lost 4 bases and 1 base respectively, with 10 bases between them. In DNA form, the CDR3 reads TGCAGCGTTGGGAGGGAGAGTAACTATGGCTACACCTTC. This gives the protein CSVGRESNYGYTF.

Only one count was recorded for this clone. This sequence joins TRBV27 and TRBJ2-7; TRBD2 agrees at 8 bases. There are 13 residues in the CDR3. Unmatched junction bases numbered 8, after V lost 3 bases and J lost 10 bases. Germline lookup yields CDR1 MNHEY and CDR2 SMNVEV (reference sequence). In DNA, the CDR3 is TGTGCCAGCAGTTTCCTAGCGGGCCCGCCCCAGTACTTC. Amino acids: CASSFLAGPPQYF.

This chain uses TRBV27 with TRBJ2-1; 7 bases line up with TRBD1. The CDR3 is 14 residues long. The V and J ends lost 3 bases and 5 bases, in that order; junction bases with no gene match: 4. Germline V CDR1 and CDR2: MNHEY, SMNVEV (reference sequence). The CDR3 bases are TGTGCCAGCAGTTTGTTGACAGGGAACAATGAGCAGTTCTTC. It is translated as CASSLLTGNNEQFF.